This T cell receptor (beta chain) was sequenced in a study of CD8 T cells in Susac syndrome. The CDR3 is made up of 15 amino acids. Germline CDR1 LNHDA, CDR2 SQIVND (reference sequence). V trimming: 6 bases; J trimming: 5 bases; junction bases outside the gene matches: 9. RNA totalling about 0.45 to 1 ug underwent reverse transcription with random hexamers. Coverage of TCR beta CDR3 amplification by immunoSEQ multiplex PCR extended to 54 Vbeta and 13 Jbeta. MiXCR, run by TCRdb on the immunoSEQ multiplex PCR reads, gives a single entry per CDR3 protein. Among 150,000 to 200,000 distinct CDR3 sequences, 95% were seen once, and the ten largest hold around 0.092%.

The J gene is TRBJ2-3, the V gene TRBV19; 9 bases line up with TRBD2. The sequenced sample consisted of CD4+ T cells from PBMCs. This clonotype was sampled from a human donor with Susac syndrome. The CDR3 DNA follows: TGTGCCAGTAGCCCCAAAGCGGGGGGAGGAGATACGCAGTATTTT. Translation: CASSPKAGGGDTQYF.